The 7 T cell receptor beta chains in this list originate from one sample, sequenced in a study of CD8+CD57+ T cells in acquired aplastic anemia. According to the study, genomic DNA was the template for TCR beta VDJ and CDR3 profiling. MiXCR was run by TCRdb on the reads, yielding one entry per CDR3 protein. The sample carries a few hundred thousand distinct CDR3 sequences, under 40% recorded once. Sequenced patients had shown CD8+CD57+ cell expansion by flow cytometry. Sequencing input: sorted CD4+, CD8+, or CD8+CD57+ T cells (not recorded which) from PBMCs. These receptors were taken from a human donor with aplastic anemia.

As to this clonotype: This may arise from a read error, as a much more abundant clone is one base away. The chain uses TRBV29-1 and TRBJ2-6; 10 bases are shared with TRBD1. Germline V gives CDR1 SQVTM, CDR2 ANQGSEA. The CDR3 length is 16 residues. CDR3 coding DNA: TGCAGCGTGAAGGGGACAGGGGTCTCTGGGGCCGACGTCCTGACTTTC. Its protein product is CSVKGTGVSGADVLTF.

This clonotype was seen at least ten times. The CDR3 DNA follows: TGTGCCAGCAACATAGCGGGATCCTACAATGAGCAGTTCTTC. This encodes CASNIAGSYNEQFF. The chain couples TRBV2 to TRBJ2-1; 8 positions agree with TRBD2. The V gene's germline CDR1 is SNHLY and CDR2 FYNNEI. The V segment lost 7 bases and the J segment 1 base; nucleotides outside the gene matches: 3. The CDR3 sequence is 14 residues long.

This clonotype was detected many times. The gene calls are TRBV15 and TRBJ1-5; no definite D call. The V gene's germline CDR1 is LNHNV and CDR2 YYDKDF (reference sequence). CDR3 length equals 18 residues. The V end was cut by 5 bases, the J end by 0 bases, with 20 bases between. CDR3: CATSFRPGVFYSNQPQHF. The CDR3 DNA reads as TGTGCCACCAGCTTCCGCCCGGGCGTTTTCTATAGCAATCAGCCCCAGCATTTT.

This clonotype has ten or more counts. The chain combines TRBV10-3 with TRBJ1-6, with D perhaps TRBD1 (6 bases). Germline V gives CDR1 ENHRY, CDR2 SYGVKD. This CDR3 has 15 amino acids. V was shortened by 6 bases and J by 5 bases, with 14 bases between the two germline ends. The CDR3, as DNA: TGTGCCATCAGCCTGGACAGAACTAATAATTCACCCCTCCACTTT. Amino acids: CAISLDRTNNSPLHF.

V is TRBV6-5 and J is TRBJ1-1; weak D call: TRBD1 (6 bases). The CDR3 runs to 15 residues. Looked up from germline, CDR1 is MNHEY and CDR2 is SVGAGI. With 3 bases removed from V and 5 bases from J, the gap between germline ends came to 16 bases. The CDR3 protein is CASSYLQGSWTEAFF. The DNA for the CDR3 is TGTGCCAGCAGTTATCTCCAGGGGTCATGGACTGAAGCTTTCTTT.

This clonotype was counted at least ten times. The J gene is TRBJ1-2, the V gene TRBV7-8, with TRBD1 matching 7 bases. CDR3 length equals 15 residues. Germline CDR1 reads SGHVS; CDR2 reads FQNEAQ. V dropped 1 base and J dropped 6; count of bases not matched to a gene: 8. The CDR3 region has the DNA TGTGCCAGCAGCTTAGTACAGGGGAATTATGATGGCTACACCTTC. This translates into CASSLVQGNYDGYTF.

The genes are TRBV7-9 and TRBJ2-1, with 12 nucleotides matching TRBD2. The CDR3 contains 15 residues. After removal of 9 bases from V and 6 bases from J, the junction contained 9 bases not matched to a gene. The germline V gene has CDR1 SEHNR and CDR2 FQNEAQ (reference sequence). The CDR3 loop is CASMPGLAGFNEQFF. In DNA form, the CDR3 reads TGTGCCAGTATGCCGGGACTAGCGGGTTTCAATGAGCAGTTCTTC. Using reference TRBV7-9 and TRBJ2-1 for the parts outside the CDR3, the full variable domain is DTGVSQNPRHKITKRGQNVTFRCDPISEHNRLYWYRQTLGQGPEFLTYFQNEAQLEKSRLLSDRFSAERPKGSFSTLEIQRTEQGDSAMYLCASMPGLAGFNEQFFGPGTRLTVL.